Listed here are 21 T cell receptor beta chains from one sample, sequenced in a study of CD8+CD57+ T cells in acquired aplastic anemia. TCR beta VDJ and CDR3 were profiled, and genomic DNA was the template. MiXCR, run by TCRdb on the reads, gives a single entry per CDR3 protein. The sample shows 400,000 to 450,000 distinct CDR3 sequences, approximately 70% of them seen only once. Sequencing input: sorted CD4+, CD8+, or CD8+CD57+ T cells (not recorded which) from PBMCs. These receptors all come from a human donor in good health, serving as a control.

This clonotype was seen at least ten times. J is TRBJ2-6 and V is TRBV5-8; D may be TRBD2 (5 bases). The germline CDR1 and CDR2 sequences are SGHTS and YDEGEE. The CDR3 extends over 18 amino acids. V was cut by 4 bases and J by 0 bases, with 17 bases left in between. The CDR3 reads CASSPGIAHYSGANVLTF. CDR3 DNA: TGTGCCAGCAGCCCCGGGATAGCCCACTACTCTGGGGCCAACGTCCTGACTTTC.

The CDR3 loop reads CASSLAEFEQYF. The CDR3 DNA sequence: TGTGCCAGCAGCTTAGCAGAGTTTGAGCAGTACTTC. The chain recombines TRBV7-9 with TRBJ2-7, with D hard to call. The CDR3 runs 12 residues. V was clipped by 0 bases and J by 7 bases, with 7 bases between them. The germline CDR1 and CDR2 sequences are SEHNR and FQNEAQ (reference sequence). Using reference TRBV7-9 and TRBJ2-7 for the parts outside the CDR3, the full variable domain is DTGVSQNPRHKITKRGQNVTFRCDPISEHNRLYWYRQTLGQGPEFLTYFQNEAQLEKSRLLSDRFSAERPKGSFSTLEIQRTEQGDSAMYLCASSLAEFEQYFGPGTRLTVT.

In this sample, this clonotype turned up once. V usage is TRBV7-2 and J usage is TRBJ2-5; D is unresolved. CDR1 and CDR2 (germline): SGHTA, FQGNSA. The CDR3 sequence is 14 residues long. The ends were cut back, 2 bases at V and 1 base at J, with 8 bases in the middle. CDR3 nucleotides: TGTGCCAGCAGCTTAAATGGCGCCCAAGAGACCCAGTACTTC. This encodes CASSLNGAQETQYF.

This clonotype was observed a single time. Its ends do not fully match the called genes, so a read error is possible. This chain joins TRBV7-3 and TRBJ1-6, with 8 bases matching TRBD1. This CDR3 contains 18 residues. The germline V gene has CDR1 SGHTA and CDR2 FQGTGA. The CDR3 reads CASSQGAQETQYFSPLHF. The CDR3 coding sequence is TGCGCCAGCAGCCAGGGGGCTCAAGAGACCCAGTACTTCTCACCCCTCCACTTT.

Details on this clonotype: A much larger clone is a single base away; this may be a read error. The CDR3 nucleotides are TGTGCCAGCCCCCTGGGCGAGCAGTACTTC. Translated: CASPLGEQYF. The J gene is TRBJ2-7, the V gene TRBV7-8; no firm D call. Trimming stripped 8 bases from V and 6 bases from J, with 8 bases between. In germline, CDR1 is SGHVS, CDR2 FQNEAQ. The length of the CDR3 is 10 residues.

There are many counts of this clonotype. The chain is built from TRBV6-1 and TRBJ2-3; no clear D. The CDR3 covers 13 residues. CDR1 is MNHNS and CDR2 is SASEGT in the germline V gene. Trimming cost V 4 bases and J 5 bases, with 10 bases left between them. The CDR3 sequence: CASSGYRQDTQYF. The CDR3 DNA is TGTGCCAGCAGTGGCTACAGACAAGATACGCAGTATTTT.

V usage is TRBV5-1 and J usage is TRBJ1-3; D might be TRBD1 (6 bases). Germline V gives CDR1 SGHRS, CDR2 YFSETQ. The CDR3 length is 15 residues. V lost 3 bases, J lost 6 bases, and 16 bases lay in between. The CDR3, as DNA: TGCGCCAGCAGCTGGGGGGGCTGGAGGCTAAACACCATATATTTT. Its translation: CASSWGGWRLNTIYF. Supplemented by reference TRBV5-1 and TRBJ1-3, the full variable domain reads KAGVTQTPRYLIKTRGQQVTLSCSPISGHRSVSWYQQTPGQGLQFLFEYFSETQRNKGNFPGRFSGRQFSNSRSEMNVSTLELGDSALYLCASSWGGWRLNTIYFGEGSWLTVV.

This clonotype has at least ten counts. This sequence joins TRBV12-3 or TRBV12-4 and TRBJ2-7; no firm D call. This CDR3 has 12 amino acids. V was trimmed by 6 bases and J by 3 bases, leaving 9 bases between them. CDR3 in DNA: TGTGCCAGCAGCTCCAGAAACTACGAGCAGTACTTC. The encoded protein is CASSSRNYEQYF.

The CDR3 reads CASGQTGEPYNEQFF. The CDR3, as DNA: TGTGCCAGTGGACAGACAGGGGAGCCCTACAATGAGCAGTTCTTC. This chain joins TRBV19 and TRBJ2-1; 8 bases agree with TRBD1. Germline V gene sequence: CDR1 LNHDA, CDR2 SQIVND (reference sequence). After removal of 8 bases from V and 2 bases from J, the junction contained 8 bases not matched to a gene. The CDR3 loop spans 15 amino acids.

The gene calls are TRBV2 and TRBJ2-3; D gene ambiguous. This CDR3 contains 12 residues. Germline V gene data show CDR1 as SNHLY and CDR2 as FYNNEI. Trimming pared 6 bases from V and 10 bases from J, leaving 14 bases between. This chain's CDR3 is CASSRSTDAQYF. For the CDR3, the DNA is TGTGCCAGCAGCAGATCTACTGATGCGCAGTATTTT. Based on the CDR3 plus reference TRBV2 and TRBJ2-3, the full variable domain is EPEVTQTPSHQVTQMGQEVILRCVPISNHLYFYWYRQILGQKVEFLVSFYNNEISEKSEIFDDQFSVERPDGSNFTLKIRSTKLEDSAMYFCASSRSTDAQYFGPGTRLTVL.

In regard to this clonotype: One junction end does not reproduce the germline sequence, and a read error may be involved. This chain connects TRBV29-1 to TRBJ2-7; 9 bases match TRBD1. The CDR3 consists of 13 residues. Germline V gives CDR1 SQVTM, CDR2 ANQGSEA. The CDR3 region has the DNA TGCAGCGGTGAGGGACAGGGCGCAGATGAGCAGTATTTC. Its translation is CSGEGQGADEQYF.

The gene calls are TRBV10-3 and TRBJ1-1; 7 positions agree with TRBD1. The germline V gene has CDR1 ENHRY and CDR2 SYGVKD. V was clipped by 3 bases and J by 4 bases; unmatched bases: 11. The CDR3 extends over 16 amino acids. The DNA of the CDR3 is TGTGCCATCAGTGACCCAAAACGACAGGGACTCACTGAAGCTTTCTTT. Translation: CAISDPKRQGLTEAFF.

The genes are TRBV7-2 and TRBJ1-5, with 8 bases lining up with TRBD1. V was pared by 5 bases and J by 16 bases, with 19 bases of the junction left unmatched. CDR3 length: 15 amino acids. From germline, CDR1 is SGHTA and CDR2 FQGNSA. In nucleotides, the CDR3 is TGTGCCAGCAGCCGACAGGGGTTAGGCTATGGCTACACCCATTTT. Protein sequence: CASSRQGLGYGYTHF.

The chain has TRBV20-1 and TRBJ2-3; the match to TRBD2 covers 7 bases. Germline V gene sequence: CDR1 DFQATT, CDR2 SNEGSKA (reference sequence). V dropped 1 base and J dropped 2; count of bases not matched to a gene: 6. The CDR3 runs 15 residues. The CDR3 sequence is CSARVPSGITDTQYF. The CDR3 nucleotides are TGCAGTGCTAGAGTGCCTAGCGGAATCACAGATACGCAGTATTTT.

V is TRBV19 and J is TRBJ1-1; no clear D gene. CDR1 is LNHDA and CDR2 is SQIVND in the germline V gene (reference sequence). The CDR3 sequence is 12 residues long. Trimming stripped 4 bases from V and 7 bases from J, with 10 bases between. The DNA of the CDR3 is TGTGCCAGTAGTACGTCGGTCGTTGAAGCTTTCTTT. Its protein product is CASSTSVVEAFF.

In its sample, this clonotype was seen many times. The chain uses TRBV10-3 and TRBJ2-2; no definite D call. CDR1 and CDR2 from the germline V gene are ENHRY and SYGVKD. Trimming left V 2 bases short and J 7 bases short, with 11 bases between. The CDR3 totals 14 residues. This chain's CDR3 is CAISEIPRGGELFF. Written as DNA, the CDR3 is TGTGCCATCAGTGAGATCCCCAGAGGCGGGGAGCTGTTTTTT.

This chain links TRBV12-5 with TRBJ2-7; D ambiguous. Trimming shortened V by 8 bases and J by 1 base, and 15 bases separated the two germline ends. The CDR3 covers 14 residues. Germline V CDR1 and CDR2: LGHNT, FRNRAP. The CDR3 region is CASSSVPQSYEQYF. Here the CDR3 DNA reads TGTGCTAGTAGTTCAGTTCCCCAGTCCTACGAGCAGTACTTC.

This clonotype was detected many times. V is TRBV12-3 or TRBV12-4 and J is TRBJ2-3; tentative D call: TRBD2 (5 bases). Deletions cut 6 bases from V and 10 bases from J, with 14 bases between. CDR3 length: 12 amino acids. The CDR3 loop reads CASSSSRLAQYF. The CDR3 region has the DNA TGTGCCAGCAGCTCTAGCAGGTTGGCGCAGTATTTT.

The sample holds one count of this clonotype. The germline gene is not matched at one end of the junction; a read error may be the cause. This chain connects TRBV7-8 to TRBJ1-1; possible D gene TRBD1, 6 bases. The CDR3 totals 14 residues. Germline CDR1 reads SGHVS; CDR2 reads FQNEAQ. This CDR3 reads CASSWTGGRTETHF. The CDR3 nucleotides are TGTGCCAGCAGCTGGACGGGGGGCCGCACTGAGACCCACTTT.

This chain's CDR3 is CASTDSKGVTDTQYF. The DNA for the CDR3 is TGTGCCAGCACCGATTCGAAGGGCGTCACAGATACGCAGTATTTT. V and J are TRBV5-5 and TRBJ2-3; D not certain. The CDR3 totals 15 residues. Germline lookup yields CDR1 SGHKS and CDR2 YYEKEE (reference sequence). V lost 6 bases and J 2 bases, leaving 16 bases between the germline ends. The entire variable domain, with the rest obtained from reference TRBV5-5 and TRBJ2-3, is as follows: DAGVTQSPTHLIKTRGQQVTLRCSPISGHKSVSWYQQVLGQGPQFIFQYYEKEERGRGNFPDRFSARQFPNYSSELNVNALLLGDSALYLCASTDSKGVTDTQYFGPGTRLTVL.

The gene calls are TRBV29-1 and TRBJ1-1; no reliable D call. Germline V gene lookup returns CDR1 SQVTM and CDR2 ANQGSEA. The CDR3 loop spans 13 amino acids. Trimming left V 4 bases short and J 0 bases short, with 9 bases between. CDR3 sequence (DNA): TGCAGCGTTGTCGGTCAGCTGAACACTGAAGCTTTCTTT. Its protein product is CSVVGQLNTEAFF. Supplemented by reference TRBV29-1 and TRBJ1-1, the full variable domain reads SAVISQKPSRDICQRGTSLTIQCQVDSQVTMMFWYRQQPGQSLTLIATANQGSEATYESGFVIDKFPISRPNLTFSTLTVSNMSPEDSSIYLCSVVGQLNTEAFFGQGTRLTVV.